The sequence of this T cell receptor beta chain was determined in a study of cytomegalovirus exposure and HLA in healthy donors. As for the study in general: A subsequent analysis stated that the 120 or so validation repertoires were run on the same platform as the roughly 670 first-cohort repertoires. Study-wide results and limits: In vitro, three CMV-associated chains proved specific for CMV antigens. Clusters of TCRs from the first cohort tended to co-occur in the 95 to 150 validation repertoires (as a later analysis found).

Turning to this clone: Its matching antigen is unknown.

Data came from immunoSEQ multiplex PCR; TCRdb stores just in-frame clones and leaves some out. The sample lists 55,000 to 75,000 clones, almost 97% occurring once. The sample comprised PBMCs. The receptor comes from a woman under 30 in good health and CMV-seronegative.

CDR3 loop: CASSGTGQGLDTQYF. The CDR3 nucleotides read TGTGCCAGCAGCGGCACCGGACAGGGGCTAGATACGCAGTATTTT. This sequence joins TRBV5-8 and TRBJ2-3, with 9 bases matching TRBD1. With V trimmed by 4 bases and J by 5 bases, 8 bases remained unmatched. CDR3 size: 15 residues. Germline-derived CDR1 and CDR2 are SGHTS and YDEGEE.